This T cell receptor (beta chain) comes out of a study of Ad26.COV2.S vaccination and SARS-CoV-2 variants. Overall study: Donor was in the COV1001 Ad26.COV2.S trial arm.

General study points: The breadth of spike-specific CD8+ and CD4+ T cell responses after vaccination was reportedly substantial. Vaccinated and placebo-treated recipients had similar non-spike TCR breadth.

The treatment was: some 20 received Ad26.COV2.S at low or high dose, single or two shots; several received placebo; per-sample allocation not given. The samples were gathered on day 63 after the first injection of vaccine or placebo. This clone was picked up one time. Its antigen is unidentified. The method was immunoSEQ multiplex PCR; TCRdb's version includes in-frame clones alone and lacks a portion of them. The profile shows about 440,000 clones, about 92% of them singletons. Between the trimmed V and J ends, which lost 3 bases and 0 bases, there was a span of 12 bases. CDR3 length: 15 residues. Germline V lookup: CDR1 MDHEN, CDR2 SYDVKM.

The clonotype originates from a person between 18 and 59 years old who received the Ad26.COV2.S COVID-19 vaccine or a placebo. The sequencing here drew on peripheral blood, taken in a trial of Ad26.COV2.S vaccine versus placebo. The chain couples TRBV28 to TRBJ2-7; D may correspond to TRBD1 or TRBD2 (5 bases each). Written as DNA, the CDR3 is TGTGCCAGCAGTTTTTTGGGGGAGATCTCCTACGAGCAGTACTTC. Translation: CASSFLGEISYEQYF.